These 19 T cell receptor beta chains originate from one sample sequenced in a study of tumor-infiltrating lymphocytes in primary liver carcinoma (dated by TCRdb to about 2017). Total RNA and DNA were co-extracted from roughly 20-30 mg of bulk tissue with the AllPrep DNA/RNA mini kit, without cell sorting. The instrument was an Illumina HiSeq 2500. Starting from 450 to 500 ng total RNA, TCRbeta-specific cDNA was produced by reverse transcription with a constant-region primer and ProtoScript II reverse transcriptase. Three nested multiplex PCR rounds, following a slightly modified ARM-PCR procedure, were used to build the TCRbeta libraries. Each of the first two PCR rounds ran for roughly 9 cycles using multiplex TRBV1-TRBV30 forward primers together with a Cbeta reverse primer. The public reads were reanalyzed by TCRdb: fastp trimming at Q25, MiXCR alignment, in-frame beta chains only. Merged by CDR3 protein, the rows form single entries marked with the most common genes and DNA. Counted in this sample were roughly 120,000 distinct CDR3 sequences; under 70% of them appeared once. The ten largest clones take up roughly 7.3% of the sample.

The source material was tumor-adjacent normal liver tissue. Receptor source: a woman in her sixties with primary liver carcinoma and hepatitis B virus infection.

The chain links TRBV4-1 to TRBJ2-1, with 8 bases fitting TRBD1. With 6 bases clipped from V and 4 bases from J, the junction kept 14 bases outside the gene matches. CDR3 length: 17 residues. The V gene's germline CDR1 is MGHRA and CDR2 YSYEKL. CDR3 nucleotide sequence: TGCGCCAGCAGTCTCACACAGGGGGATGGGATATACAATGAGCAGTTCTTC. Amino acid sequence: CASSLTQGDGIYNEQFF.

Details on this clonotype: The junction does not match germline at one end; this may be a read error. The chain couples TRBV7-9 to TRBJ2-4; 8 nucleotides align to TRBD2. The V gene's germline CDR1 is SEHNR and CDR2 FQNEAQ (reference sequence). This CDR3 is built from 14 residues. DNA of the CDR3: TGTGCCAGCAACTCGGGAGGGGCCAAAAGCATTCAGTACTTC. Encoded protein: CASNSGGAKSIQYF.

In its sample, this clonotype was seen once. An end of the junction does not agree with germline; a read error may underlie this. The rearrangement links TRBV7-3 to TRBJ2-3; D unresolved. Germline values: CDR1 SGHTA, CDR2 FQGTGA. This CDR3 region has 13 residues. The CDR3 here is CAISLAKSDTQYF. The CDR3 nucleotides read TGTGCCATCAGCTTGGCCAAATCAGATACGCAGTATTTC. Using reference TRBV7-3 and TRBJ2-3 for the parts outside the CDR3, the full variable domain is GAGVSQTPSNKVTEKGKYVELRCDPISGHTALYWYRQSLGQGPEFLIYFQGTGAADDSGLPNDRFFAVRPEGSVSTLKIQRTERGDSAVYLCAISLAKSDTQYFGPGTRLTVL.

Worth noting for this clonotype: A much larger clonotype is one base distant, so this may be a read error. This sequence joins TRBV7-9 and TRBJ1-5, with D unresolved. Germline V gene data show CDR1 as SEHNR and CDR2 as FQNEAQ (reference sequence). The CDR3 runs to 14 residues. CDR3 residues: CASSFPGLNQPQLF. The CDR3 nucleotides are TGTGCCAGCAGCTTTCCCGGTCTAAATCAGCCCCAGCTTTTT. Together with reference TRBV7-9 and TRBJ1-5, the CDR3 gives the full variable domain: DTGVSQNPRHKITKRGQNVTFRCDPISEHNRLYWYRQTLGQGPEFLTYFQNEAQLEKSRLLSDRFSAERPKGSFSTLEIQRTEQGDSAMYLCASSFPGLNQPQLFGDGTRLSIL.

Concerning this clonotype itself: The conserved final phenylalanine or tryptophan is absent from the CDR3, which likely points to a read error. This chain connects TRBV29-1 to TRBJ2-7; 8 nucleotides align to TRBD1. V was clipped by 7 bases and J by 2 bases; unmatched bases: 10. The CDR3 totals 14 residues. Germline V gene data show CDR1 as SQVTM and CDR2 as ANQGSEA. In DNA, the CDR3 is TGCAGCGCCGAGGGACAGGATTATCCCTACGAGCAGTACCTC. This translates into CSAEGQDYPYEQYL.

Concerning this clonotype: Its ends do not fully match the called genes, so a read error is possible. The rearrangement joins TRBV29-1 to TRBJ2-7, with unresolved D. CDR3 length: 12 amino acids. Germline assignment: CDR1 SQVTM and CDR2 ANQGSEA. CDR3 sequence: CNASLSLHEQYF. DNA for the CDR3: TGCAACGCCTCCCTTTCCCTCCACGAACAGTACTTC.

CDR3 sequence reads: CASSLGLVTGGPNGQFF. The DNA for the CDR3 is TGTGCCAGCAGCTTAGGTCTGGTAACTGGAGGGCCGAACGGGCAGTTCTTC. The V call is TRBV11-2, the J call TRBJ2-1; the D gene is possibly TRBD2 (6 bases). Germline CDR1 reads SGHAT; CDR2 reads FQNNGV. The CDR3 covers 17 residues. Trimming pared 1 base from V and 12 bases from J, leaving 25 bases between.

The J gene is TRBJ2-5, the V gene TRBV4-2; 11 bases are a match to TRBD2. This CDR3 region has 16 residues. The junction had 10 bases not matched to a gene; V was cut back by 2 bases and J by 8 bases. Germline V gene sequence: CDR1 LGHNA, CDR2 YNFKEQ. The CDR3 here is CASSQNLTSGSDTQYF. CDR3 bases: TGTGCCAGCAGCCAAAATTTAACTAGCGGGAGTGATACCCAGTACTTC.

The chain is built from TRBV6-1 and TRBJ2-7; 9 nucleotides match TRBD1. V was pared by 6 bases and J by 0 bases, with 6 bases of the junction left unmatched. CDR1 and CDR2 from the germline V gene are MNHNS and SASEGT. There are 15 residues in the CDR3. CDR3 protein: CASSNKTGGSYEQYF. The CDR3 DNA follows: TGTGCCAGCAGCAATAAGACAGGGGGCTCCTACGAGCAGTACTTC.

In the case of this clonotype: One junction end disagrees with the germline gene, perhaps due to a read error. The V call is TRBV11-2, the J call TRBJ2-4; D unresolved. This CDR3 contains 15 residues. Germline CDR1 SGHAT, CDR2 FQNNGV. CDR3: CASSSPIRTKNIQYF. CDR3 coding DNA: TGTGCCAGCAGCTCCCCCATACGGACCAAAAACATTCAGTATTTC.

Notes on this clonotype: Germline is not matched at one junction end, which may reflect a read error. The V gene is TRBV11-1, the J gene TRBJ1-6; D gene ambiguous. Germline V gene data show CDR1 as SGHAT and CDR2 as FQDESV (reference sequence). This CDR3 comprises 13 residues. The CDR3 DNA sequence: TGTGCCGGCAGTGTGACACTGGTTTCACCCCTCCACTTT. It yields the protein CAGSVTLVSPLHF.

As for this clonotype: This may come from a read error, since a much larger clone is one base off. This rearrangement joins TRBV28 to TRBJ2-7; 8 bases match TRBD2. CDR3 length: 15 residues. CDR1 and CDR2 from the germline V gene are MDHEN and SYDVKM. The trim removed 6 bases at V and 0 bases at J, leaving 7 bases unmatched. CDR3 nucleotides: TGTGCCAGCAGCCGCCTTAGCGGGAACTCCTACGAGCAGTACTTC. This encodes CASSRLSGNSYEQYF.

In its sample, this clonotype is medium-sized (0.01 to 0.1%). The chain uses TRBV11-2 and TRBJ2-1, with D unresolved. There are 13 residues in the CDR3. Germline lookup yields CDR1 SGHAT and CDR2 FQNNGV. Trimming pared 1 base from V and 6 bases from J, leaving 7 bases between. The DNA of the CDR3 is TGTGCCAGCAGCTTAGGCCCGTCCAATGAGCAGTTCTTC. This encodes CASSLGPSNEQFF.

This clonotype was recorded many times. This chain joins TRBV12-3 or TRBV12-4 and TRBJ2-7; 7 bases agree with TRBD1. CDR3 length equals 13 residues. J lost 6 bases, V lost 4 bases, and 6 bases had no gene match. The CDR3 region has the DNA TGTGCCAGCAGTTCCCAAGAGGGGGCCGAGCAGTACTTC. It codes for CASSSQEGAEQYF.

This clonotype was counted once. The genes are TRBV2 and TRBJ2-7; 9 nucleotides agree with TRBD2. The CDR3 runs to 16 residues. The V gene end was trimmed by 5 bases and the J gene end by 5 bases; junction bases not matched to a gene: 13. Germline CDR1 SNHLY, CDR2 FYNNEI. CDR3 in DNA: TGTGCCAGCAGTCCTTTGGGGGCTAGCGGGGCCAACGAGCAGTACTTC. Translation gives CASSPLGASGANEQYF.

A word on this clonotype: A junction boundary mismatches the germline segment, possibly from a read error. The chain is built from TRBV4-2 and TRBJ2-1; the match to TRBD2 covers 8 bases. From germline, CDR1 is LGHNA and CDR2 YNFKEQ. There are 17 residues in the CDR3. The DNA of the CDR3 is TGTGCCAGCAATCAAGTGGGCAGCGGGAGTGGGTACAGTGAGCAGTTCTTC. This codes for CASNQVGSGSGYSEQFF.

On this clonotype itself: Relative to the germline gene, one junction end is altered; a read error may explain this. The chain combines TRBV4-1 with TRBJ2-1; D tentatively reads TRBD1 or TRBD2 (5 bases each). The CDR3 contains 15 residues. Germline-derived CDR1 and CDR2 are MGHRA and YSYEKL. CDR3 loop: CASSQKQGRDNEHFF. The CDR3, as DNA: TGCGCCAGCAGCCAAAAGCAGGGTCGGGATAATGAGCATTTCTTC.

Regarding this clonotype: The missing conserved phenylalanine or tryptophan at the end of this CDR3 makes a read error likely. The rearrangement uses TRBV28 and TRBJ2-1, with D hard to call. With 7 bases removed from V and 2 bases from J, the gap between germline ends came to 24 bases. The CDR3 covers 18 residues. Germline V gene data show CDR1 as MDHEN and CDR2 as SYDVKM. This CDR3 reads CASNYLLLDTDTYNEQFL. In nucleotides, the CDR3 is TGTGCCAGCAATTACCTTCTGCTCGACACCGATACCTACAATGAGCAGTTCTTA.

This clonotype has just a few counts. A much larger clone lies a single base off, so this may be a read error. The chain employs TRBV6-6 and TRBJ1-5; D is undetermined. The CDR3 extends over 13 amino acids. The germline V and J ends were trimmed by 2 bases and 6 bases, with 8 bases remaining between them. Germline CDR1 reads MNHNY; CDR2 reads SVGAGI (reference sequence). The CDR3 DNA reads TGTGCCAGCAGTTACACGCCGAGTCAGCCCCAGCATTTT. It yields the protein CASSYTPSQPQHF.